One T cell receptor (beta chain) is described in this entry. Terminally differentiated effector memory CD45RA+ cells were excluded by CCR7 positive selection of CD45RO-negative cells. This specimen comes from a study of shared clonotypes between healthy human individuals. Clones were read by immunoSEQ multiplex PCR, and TCRdb kept only the in-frame ones, dropping some. The table lists around 620,000 clones, around 95% of them singletons. CDR1 and CDR2 (germline): MNHNS, SASEGT. The CDR3 has 16 amino acids. Unmatched junction bases numbered 5, after V lost 3 bases and J lost 1 base. J is TRBJ2-7 and V is TRBV6-1, with 11 bases lining up with TRBD2. This TCR derives from a young woman in good health. The sequenced sample was naive CD8+ T cells sorted from blood. The CDR3 loop is CASSDLLAGGSYEQYF. The CDR3 DNA reads as TGTGCCAGCAGTGATCTTCTAGCGGGAGGATCCTACGAGCAGTACTTC.